This T cell receptor (beta chain) stems from a study of blood T cell repertoires in COVID-19. Study at large: Samples representing acute and convalescent COVID-19 were sourced from the United States, Italy and Spain. The analysed material was cDNA or gDNA that came from T cells, B-cell-depleted T cells, or PBMCs.

How the authors handled the data: Amplified reference gene primers provided the basis for estimating nucleated cell counts. TCRdb's copy holds only in-frame clones and misses some; the assay was immunoSEQ multiplex PCR. V and J calls and clone size are those listed in that table; D and trimming were worked out from the DNA. Among about 140,000 clones listed, 85% were seen once. The germline V gene has CDR1 SGHVS and CDR2 FNYEAQ. The CDR3 consists of 13 residues. V was shortened by 0 bases and J by 3 bases, with 6 bases between the two germline ends. This receptor was obtained from a man aged 50 to 59 with acute or convalescent COVID-19. What was sequenced was peripheral blood. The gene calls are TRBV7-6 and TRBJ2-7; maybe TRBD1 (6 bases). In DNA, the CDR3 is TGTGCCAGCAGCTTAGCGGACAGCTACGAGCAGTACTTC. Translated, it gives CASSLADSYEQYF.